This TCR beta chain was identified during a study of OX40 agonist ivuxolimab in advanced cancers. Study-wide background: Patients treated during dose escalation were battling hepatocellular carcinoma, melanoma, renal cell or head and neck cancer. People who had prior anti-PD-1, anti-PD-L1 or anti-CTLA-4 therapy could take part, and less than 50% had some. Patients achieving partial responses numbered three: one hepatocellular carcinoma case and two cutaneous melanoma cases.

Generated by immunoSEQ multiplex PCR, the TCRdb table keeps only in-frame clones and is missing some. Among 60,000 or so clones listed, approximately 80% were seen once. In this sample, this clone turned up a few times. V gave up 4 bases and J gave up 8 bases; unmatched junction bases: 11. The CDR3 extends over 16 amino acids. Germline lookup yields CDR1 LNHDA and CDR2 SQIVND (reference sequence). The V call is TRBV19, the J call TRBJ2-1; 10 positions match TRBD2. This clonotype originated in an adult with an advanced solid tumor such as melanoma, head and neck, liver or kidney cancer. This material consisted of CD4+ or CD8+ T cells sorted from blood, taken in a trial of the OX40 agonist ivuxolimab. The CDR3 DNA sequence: TGTGCCAGTAGTACGCGGGGTCTAGCGGGAGCACATGAGCAGTTCTTC. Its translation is CASSTRGLAGAHEQFF. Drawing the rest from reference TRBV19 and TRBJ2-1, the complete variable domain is DGGITQSPKYLFRKEGQNVTLSCEQNLNHDAMYWYRQDPGQGLRLIYYSQIVNDFQKGDIAEGYSVSREKKESFPLTVTSAQKNPTAFYLCASSTRGLAGAHEQFFGPGTRLTVL.